The 23 T cell receptor beta chains presented below share a single source sample, sequenced in a study of blood T cell repertoires in COVID-19. Profiled with immunoSEQ multiplex PCR; TCRdb holds only in-frame clones, not every one. In the table there are under 150,000 clones, around 88% of which are singletons. Sequenced material: peripheral blood. The receptor set was obtained from a human donor in a cohort sampled during active COVID-19.

This clone was picked up a small number of times. CDR3 sequence (DNA): TGTGCCAGCAGCTTGGACAGGAAAGAGACCCAGTACTTC. It is translated as CASSLDRKETQYF. V and J are TRBV7-2 and TRBJ2-5; 7 bases line up with TRBD1. Germline-derived CDR1 and CDR2 are SGHTA and FQGNSA. Trimming took 3 bases from V and 3 from J; bases not matched to a gene: 1. CDR3 length equals 13 residues.

This chain joins TRBV15 and TRBJ2-3, with 12 bases aligning to TRBD2. The CDR3 is made up of 17 amino acids. J gave up 7 bases and V 1 base, and 9 bases lay outside the gene matches. Germline V CDR1 and CDR2: LNHNV, YYDKDF (reference sequence). The CDR3 nucleotides are TGTGCCACCAGCAGAGTGCGAACTAGCGGGGGGTCCAATACGCAGTATTTT. It specifies CATSRVRTSGGSNTQYF. The whole variable domain, filled in from reference TRBV15 and TRBJ2-3, reads DAMVIQNPRYQVTQFGKPVTLSCSQTLNHNVMYWYQQKSSQAPKLLFHYYDKDFNNEADTPDNFQSRRPNTSFCFLDIRSPGLGDTAMYLCATSRVRTSGGSNTQYFGPGTRLTVL.

V usage is TRBV2 and J usage is TRBJ2-1, with 7 bases matching TRBD2. Germline assignment: CDR1 SNHLY and CDR2 FYNNEI. The CDR3 is 15 residues long. Unmatched junction bases numbered 5, after V lost 4 bases and J lost 2 bases. The CDR3 loop reads CASSAGGGPYNEQFF. The DNA of the CDR3 is TGTGCCAGCAGTGCCGGCGGGGGTCCCTACAATGAGCAGTTCTTC.

The gene calls are TRBV18 and TRBJ1-1; tentatively, D is TRBD1 (5 bases). This CDR3 spans 12 amino acids. V was cut by 6 bases and J by 5 bases, with 10 bases left in between. Per germline, CDR1 KGHSH and CDR2 LQKENI. The CDR3 is CASSLTDTEAFF. CDR3 bases: TGTGCCAGCTCCTTGACAGATACTGAAGCTTTCTTT.

This rearrangement joins TRBV7-3 to TRBJ2-5; TRBD1 matches 10 bases. After removal of 5 bases from V and 1 base from J, the junction contained 7 bases not matched to a gene. CDR3 length: 16 amino acids. Germline CDR1 SGHTA, CDR2 FQGTGA. DNA of the CDR3: TGTGCCAGCAGCCCCTCCGGGACAGGGGCCCAAGAGACCCAGTACTTC. This codes for CASSPSGTGAQETQYF.

The chain recombines TRBV7-3 with TRBJ1-1, with 9 bases identical to TRBD1. The ends lost 5 bases at V and 3 bases at J; junction bases unmatched: 4. CDR1 and CDR2 (germline): SGHTA, FQGTGA. The CDR3 consists of 14 residues. The CDR3 reads CASSHTGGDTEAFF. CDR3 DNA sequence: TGTGCCAGCAGCCATACAGGGGGCGACACTGAAGCTTTCTTT.

As concerns this clone: This specimen includes other DNA sequences encoding the same CDR3. The chain uses TRBV18 and TRBJ1-1; tentative D call: TRBD1 (5 bases). V gave up 1 base and J gave up 1 base, with 7 bases separating them. The germline V gene has CDR1 KGHSH and CDR2 LQKENI. The CDR3 length is 14 residues. CDR3 sequence reads: CASSPRTGNTEAFF. CDR3 nucleotides: TGTGCCAGCTCACCACGCACAGGGAACACTGAAGCTTTCTTT.

This clone was observed a few times. This chain uses TRBV6-5 with TRBJ1-1, with a weak D call TRBD1 (6 bases). CDR3 size: 15 residues. Germline V gene sequence: CDR1 MNHEY, CDR2 SVGAGI. V was shortened by 5 bases and J by 3 bases, with 16 bases between the two germline ends. The CDR3 loop reads CASSIQGRLYTEAFF. The DNA of the CDR3 is TGTGCCAGCAGTATACAGGGAAGACTGTACACTGAAGCTTTCTTT.

In DNA, the CDR3 is TGTGCCAGCAGTCCCGGTGGAGGCGCTTACTATGGCTACACCTTC. It yields the protein CASSPGGGAYYGYTF. The V and J genes are TRBV2 and TRBJ1-2; the D is unclear. Deletions cut 5 bases from V and 3 bases from J, with 16 bases between. Germline CDR1 and CDR2: SNHLY and FYNNEI. This CDR3 region has 15 residues.

This chain links TRBV5-4 with TRBJ2-5, with D hard to call. Germline lookup yields CDR1 SGHNT and CDR2 YYREEE (reference sequence). This CDR3 contains 14 residues. Deletions cut 4 bases from V and 2 bases from J, with 12 bases between. The CDR3 region has the DNA TGTGCCAGCAGCCTAGACGCGATACAAGAGACCCAGTACTTC. It codes for CASSLDAIQETQYF.

The V and J genes are TRBV6-5 and TRBJ2-5; D is perhaps TRBD2 (5 bases). This CDR3 is 15 amino acids long. Between the trimmed V and J ends, which lost 0 bases and 5 bases, there was a span of 13 bases. Germline V gene lookup returns CDR1 MNHEY and CDR2 SVGAGI. In DNA, the CDR3 is TGTGCCAGCAGTTACTCGAGCTGGGCGGGTGAGACCCAGTACTTC. Translating it yields CASSYSSWAGETQYF.

This chain joins TRBV2 and TRBJ1-1; D gene unclear. In germline, CDR1 is SNHLY, CDR2 FYNNEI. Trimming shortened V by 3 bases and J by 0 bases, and 5 bases separated the two germline ends. This CDR3 is built from 13 residues. For the CDR3, the DNA is TGTGCCAGCAGTGACAGTTTGAACACTGAAGCTTTCTTT. It encodes CASSDSLNTEAFF.

This rearrangement joins TRBV12-3 or TRBV12-4 to TRBJ2-5; D might be TRBD1 (5 bases). Trimming took off 1 base at V and 7 bases at J, with 10 bases between the two ends. The CDR3 has 13 residues. Here the CDR3 reads CASSLGLQGTQYF. CDR3 coding DNA: TGTGCCAGCAGTTTAGGTCTCCAGGGGACCCAGTACTTC.

V usage is TRBV12-5 and J usage is TRBJ2-7; D gene ambiguous. CDR3 length equals 12 residues. V dropped 6 bases and J dropped 3 bases, with 9 bases sitting between them. Germline CDR1 reads LGHNT; CDR2 reads FRNRAP. Here the CDR3 DNA reads TGTGCTAGTGGGCCAGTTGACTACGAGCAGTACTTC. It encodes CASGPVDYEQYF. The full variable domain, rest sourced from reference TRBV12-5 and TRBJ2-7, is DARVTQTPRHKVTEMGQEVTMRCQPILGHNTVFWYRQTMMQGLELLAYFRNRAPLDDSGMPKDRFSAEMPDATLATLKIQPSEPRDSAVYFCASGPVDYEQYFGPGTRLTVT.

The chain couples TRBV5-1 to TRBJ2-3; 13 nucleotides agree with TRBD2. CDR3 length: 15 residues. Germline CDR1 is SGHRS and CDR2 is YFSETQ. Trimming cost V 6 bases and J 3 bases; bases outside gene matches: 4. The DNA of the CDR3 is TGCGCCAGCATACTAGCGGGGGGGCCGACAGATACGCAGTATTTT. Protein product: CASILAGGPTDTQYF. Full variable domain (rest looked up from reference TRBV5-1 and TRBJ2-3): KAGVTQTPRYLIKTRGQQVTLSCSPISGHRSVSWYQQTPGQGLQFLFEYFSETQRNKGNFPGRFSGRQFSNSRSEMNVSTLELGDSALYLCASILAGGPTDTQYFGPGTRLTVL.

The rearrangement joins TRBV19 to TRBJ2-3; 8 bases map to TRBD2. In germline, CDR1 is LNHDA, CDR2 SQIVND (reference sequence). CDR3 size: 14 residues. V trimming: 3 bases; J trimming: 2 bases; junction bases outside the gene matches: 1. The CDR3 reads CASSIGLATDTQYF. The CDR3, as DNA: TGTGCCAGTAGTATCGGACTAGCCACAGATACGCAGTATTTT.

This sequence joins TRBV7-9 and TRBJ1-1, with D possibly matching TRBD1 (5 bases). The CDR3 length is 13 residues. Per the germline V gene, CDR1 is SEHNR and CDR2 is FQNEAQ (reference sequence). The V end was cut by 1 base, the J end by 11 bases, with 14 bases between. For the CDR3, the DNA is TGTGCCAGCAGCTTAGGGGGGGACCTGAAGGCTTTCTTT. Residues: CASSLGGDLKAFF.

The chain uses TRBV6-6 and TRBJ2-5; 7 nucleotides match TRBD1. The germline gives CDR1 MNHNY, CDR2 SVGAGI (reference sequence). The CDR3 has 16 amino acids. After removal of 0 bases from V and 5 bases from J, the junction contained 9 bases not matched to a gene. CDR3 nucleotides: TGTGCCAGCAGTTACTCCGGGACAGTCCTTGGGGAGACCCAGTACTTC. Protein: CASSYSGTVLGETQYF.

The chain links TRBV6-5 to TRBJ1-3, with TRBD1 matching over 7 bases. The CDR3 totals 16 residues. CDR1 is MNHEY and CDR2 is SVGAGI in the germline V gene. Losses at the gene ends were 0 bases for V and 0 bases for J; bases not matched to a gene: 2. The chain's CDR3 is CASSYSTGLSGNTIYF. The CDR3 DNA follows: TGTGCCAGCAGTTACTCGACAGGGCTCTCTGGAAACACCATATATTTT.

This clone was seen just once. The chain is built from TRBV30 and TRBJ2-3; 8 positions match TRBD2. The CDR3 loop spans 15 amino acids. The V segment lost 8 bases and the J segment 6 bases; nucleotides outside the gene matches: 16. Germline loops: CDR1 GTSNPN, CDR2 SVGIG (reference sequence). The CDR3 loop reads CAREVRGAGRDTQYF. In nucleotides, the CDR3 is TGTGCCCGCGAGGTGCGGGGGGCCGGCCGGGATACGCAGTATTTT.

The chain recombines TRBV27 with TRBJ1-2, with D possibly matching TRBD1 (5 bases). CDR1 is MNHEY and CDR2 is SMNVEV in the germline V gene (reference sequence). This CDR3 is 14 amino acids long. Trimming shortened V by 5 bases and J by 5 bases, and 15 bases separated the two germline ends. The CDR3 bases are TGTGCCAGCAGTCCCGGGACTCCTCCATATGGCTACACCTTC. Its protein product is CASSPGTPPYGYTF.

The J gene is TRBJ2-1, the V gene TRBV10-3; D remains unclear. Germline-derived CDR1 and CDR2 are ENHRY and SYGVKD. Between the trimmed V and J ends, which lost 3 bases and 6 bases, there was a span of 6 bases. This CDR3 is built from 12 residues. CDR3 sequence (DNA): TGTGCCATCAGTGACGGTATCAATGAGCAGTTCTTC. This encodes CAISDGINEQFF.

The chain uses TRBV27 and TRBJ1-2; 7 nucleotides agree with TRBD1. Germline V gene sequence: CDR1 MNHEY, CDR2 SMNVEV (reference sequence). The CDR3 is 13 residues long. V shed 2 bases, J shed 7 bases, and the junction held 4 bases outside the gene matches. CDR3 loop: CASSLIQGFGYTF. Written as DNA, the CDR3 is TGTGCCAGCAGTTTAATACAGGGGTTTGGCTACACCTTC.